Below are 29 T cell receptor beta chains sequenced from a single sample in a study of identical twins. TCRdb itself ran the 5' RACE reads through MiXCR, one entry per CDR3 protein. The sample gives approximately 500,000 distinct CDR3 sequences, approximately 24% of which show up once; around 3% is in the top ten. The data also belong to a second study, concerning T cells expressing NK-cell markers.

The sequencing sample was made of CD4+ T cells sorted from blood. The receptor source for this set is a woman between 18 and 29 years old in good health.

This clonotype turned up a few times. V usage is TRBV21-1 and J usage is TRBJ2-6; the table's TRBD1 call for D was not verified on the DNA. TRBV21-1 is noted as a pseudogene. The CDR3 has 21 amino acids. The chain's CDR3 is CASSKGEVPGRKPSGANVLTF. CDR3 nucleotide sequence: TGTGCCAGCAGCAAAGGTGAGGTGCCGGGACGGAAACCTTCTGGGGCCAACGTCCTGACTTTC.

J is TRBJ2-1 and V is TRBV7-2, with D unclear. Germline CDR1 SGHTA, CDR2 FQGNSA. The CDR3 runs to 13 residues. Deletions cut 1 base from V and 5 bases from J, with 6 bases between. CDR3 nucleotide sequence: TGTGCCAGCAGCTTAGGACCGCACAATGAGCAGTTCTTC. It translates to CASSLGPHNEQFF.

This clonotype was detected only a few times. CDR3 nucleotides: TGCGCCAGCAGCTTGGAAGGGGGCCGCGAGCAGTACTTC. It codes for CASSLEGGREQYF. V is TRBV5-1 and J is TRBJ2-7; TRBD1 agrees at 7 bases. The V gene's germline CDR1 is SGHRS and CDR2 YFSETQ. The CDR3 runs 13 residues. Trimming cost V 0 bases and J 6 bases; bases outside gene matches: 3.

This clonotype was observed a few times. This rearrangement joins TRBV29-1 to TRBJ2-1, with D unresolved. V lost 5 bases and J lost 4, with 6 bases in between. CDR1 is SQVTM, CDR2 ANQGSEA, per germline. The CDR3 loop spans 11 amino acids. The CDR3: CSVSQYNEQFF. Written as DNA, the CDR3 is TGCAGCGTTAGTCAGTACAATGAGCAGTTCTTC.

The chain couples TRBV5-1 to TRBJ2-1; D call uncertain. Germline-derived CDR1 and CDR2 are SGHRS and YFSETQ. The length of the CDR3 is 12 residues. V was clipped by 2 bases and J by 5 bases, with 5 bases between them. For the CDR3, the DNA is TGCGCCAGCAGCTTTGCGAACAATGAGCAGTTCTTC. Amino acid sequence: CASSFANNEQFF.

This clonotype was counted a few times. V usage is TRBV20-1 and J usage is TRBJ1-1; D possibly corresponds to TRBD1 (5 bases). Germline V gene lookup returns CDR1 DFQATT and CDR2 SNEGSKA (reference sequence). There are 13 residues in the CDR3. V gave up 4 bases and J gave up 0 bases, with 9 bases separating them. CDR3 in DNA: TGCAGTGCTACCTTAGGGGTGAACACTGAAGCTTTCTTT. Amino acids: CSATLGVNTEAFF.

The chain couples TRBV4-1 to TRBJ1-4, with D possibly matching TRBD1 (6 bases). This CDR3 spans 19 amino acids. The V end was cut by 6 bases, the J end by 1 base, with 24 bases between. Germline assignment: CDR1 MGHRA and CDR2 YSYEKL. The CDR3 nucleotides read TGCGCCAGCAGGCACGGCGGGGGGCGCAGAATCGAAACTAATGAAAAACTGTTTTTT. Protein sequence: CASRHGGGRRIETNEKLFF.

This clonotype showed up just a few times. The V call is TRBV2, the J call TRBJ2-1; D unclear. CDR1 is SNHLY and CDR2 is FYNNEI in the germline V gene. CDR3 size: 13 residues. V dropped 11 bases and J dropped 6 bases, with 17 bases sitting between them. The CDR3 bases are TGTGCCCCCGTAATCCTAGAACGCAATGAGCAGTTCTTC. As protein: CAPVILERNEQFF.

The genes are TRBV18 and TRBJ1-2; D is unclear. With 5 bases removed from V and 2 bases from J, the gap between germline ends came to 9 bases. The V gene's germline CDR1 is KGHSH and CDR2 LQKENI. The CDR3 runs 13 residues. The CDR3 here is CASSFGENYGYTF. In nucleotides, the CDR3 is TGTGCCAGCTCATTTGGGGAAAACTATGGCTACACCTTC.

This clonotype was detected a few times. This chain connects TRBV7-3 to TRBJ2-3; 14 bases agree with TRBD2. The CDR3 is 15 amino acids. V lost 6 bases, J lost 6 bases, and 5 bases stayed unmatched. The germline V gene has CDR1 SGHTA and CDR2 FQGTGA. The CDR3 sequence is CASRKTSGGADTQYF. For the CDR3, the DNA is TGTGCCAGCAGGAAGACTAGCGGGGGGGCTGATACGCAGTATTTT.

This clonotype was detected only a few times. The J gene is TRBJ2-1, the V gene TRBV5-6; the D gene is possibly TRBD1 (8 bases). This CDR3 spans 17 amino acids. V lost 4 bases and J 0 bases, leaving 17 bases between the germline ends. From germline, CDR1 is SGHDT and CDR2 YYEEEE. Here the CDR3 reads CASSRRTGRDSYNEQFF. The CDR3 nucleotides are TGTGCCAGCAGCCGTCGGACAGGGAGGGACTCCTACAATGAGCAGTTCTTC.

The rearrangement joins TRBV24-1 to TRBJ2-3; D unclear. There are 15 residues in the CDR3. V lost 4 bases, J lost 2 bases, and 12 bases lay in between. Germline CDR1 reads KGHDR; CDR2 reads SFDVKD. CDR3 nucleotides: TGTGCCACCAGTGAGGGCCCGCCGCTCACAGATACGCAGTATTTT. Its translation: CATSEGPPLTDTQYF.

The chain is built from TRBV11-2 and TRBJ2-5; D possibly corresponds to TRBD2 (6 bases). The CDR3 contains 16 residues. Germline V gene sequence: CDR1 SGHAT, CDR2 FQNNGV. V was trimmed by 5 bases and J by 2 bases, leaving 18 bases between them. DNA of the CDR3: TGTGCCAGCAGCCCCGGAGTAGCGGCGACACAAGAGACCCAGTACTTC. It yields the protein CASSPGVAATQETQYF.

This clonotype was observed many times. The chain uses TRBV20-1 and TRBJ2-1; no clear D. V lost 5 bases and J 2 bases, leaving 7 bases between the germline ends. This CDR3 contains 12 residues. In germline, CDR1 is DFQATT, CDR2 SNEGSKA (reference sequence). The CDR3 region has the DNA TGCAGTGCTGGCCGGACCTACAATGAGCAGTTCTTC. This encodes CSAGRTYNEQFF.

This clonotype was seen ten or more times. This chain connects TRBV30 to TRBJ1-2; D is possibly TRBD1 (6 bases). There are 14 residues in the CDR3. Germline assignment: CDR1 GTSNPN and CDR2 SVGIG (reference sequence). V was shortened by 1 base and J by 4 bases, with 13 bases between the two germline ends. CDR3 amino acids: CAWSAKGTPYGYTF. As DNA, the CDR3 is TGTGCCTGGAGTGCGAAAGGGACACCCTATGGCTACACCTTC. The complete variable domain, with remaining parts taken from reference TRBV30 and TRBJ1-2, reads SQTIHQWPATLVQPVGSPLSLECTVEGTSNPNLYWYRQAAGRGLQLLFYSVGIGQISSEVPQNLSASRPQDRQFILSSKKLLLSDSGFYLCAWSAKGTPYGYTFGSGTRLTVV.

This chain uses TRBV12-3 or TRBV12-4 with TRBJ2-5; 12 bases fit TRBD2. The CDR3 sequence is 16 residues long. Germline trimming cut 6 bases from V and 3 bases from J; bases unmatched to any gene: 8. The CDR3 DNA is TGTGCCAGCAGGGGAGCTAGCGGGAGGGCCGAAGAGACCCAGTACTTC. Its translation: CASRGASGRAEETQYF.

Many counts were recorded for this clonotype. This sequence joins TRBV12-3 or TRBV12-4 and TRBJ1-1, with D hard to call. CDR3 length equals 14 residues. Trimming shortened V by 4 bases and J by 5 bases, and 14 bases separated the two germline ends. This CDR3 reads CASSWRDLGTEAFF. CDR3 DNA sequence: TGTGCCAGCAGTTGGAGGGATCTCGGAACTGAAGCTTTCTTT.

The chain has TRBV2 and TRBJ2-7; 8 positions match TRBD1. Germline V gene data show CDR1 as SNHLY and CDR2 as FYNNEI. The CDR3 sequence is 14 residues long. V trimming: 8 bases; J trimming: 3 bases; junction bases outside the gene matches: 9. CDR3 amino acids: CASGTGTGYYEQYF. As DNA, the CDR3 is TGTGCCAGCGGGACCGGGACAGGATACTACGAGCAGTACTTC.

V and J are TRBV11-1 and TRBJ2-4; tentative D call: TRBD1 (6 bases). Germline CDR1 reads SGHAT; CDR2 reads FQDESV (reference sequence). The CDR3 is 21 amino acids. With 1 base removed from V and 0 bases from J, the gap between germline ends came to 25 bases. The chain's CDR3 is CASSLVLWKQGENLAKNIQYF. The DNA of the CDR3 is TGTGCCAGCAGCTTAGTTCTATGGAAACAGGGAGAAAACTTAGCCAAAAACATTCAGTACTTC.

The chain couples TRBV7-9 to TRBJ1-1; a possible D gene is TRBD1 (5 bases). The CDR3 length is 14 residues. Deletions cut 3 bases from V and 1 base from J, with 9 bases between. The germline gives CDR1 SEHNR, CDR2 FQNEAQ (reference sequence). The CDR3 nucleotides read TGTGCCAGCAGCTTCCAGGGTCAGAACACTGAAGCTTTCTTT. Translating gives CASSFQGQNTEAFF.

This chain uses TRBV2 with TRBJ1-5, with D possibly being TRBD1 (5 bases). This CDR3 contains 15 residues. CDR1 is SNHLY, CDR2 FYNNEI, per germline. V was clipped by 5 bases and J by 2 bases, with 13 bases between them. The CDR3 loop is CASSPTLGGNQPQHF. The CDR3 region has the DNA TGTGCCAGCAGTCCTACCTTGGGGGGCAATCAGCCCCAGCATTTT.

The chain couples TRBV2 to TRBJ1-1; D is possibly TRBD1 (6 bases). The V and J ends lost 8 bases and 0 bases respectively, with 10 bases between them. Germline V gene data show CDR1 as SNHLY and CDR2 as FYNNEI. The CDR3 has 13 residues. The CDR3 region is CASAGQMNTEAFF. As DNA, the CDR3 is TGTGCCAGCGCGGGACAAATGAACACTGAAGCTTTCTTT.

The J gene is TRBJ2-5, the V gene TRBV9, with 12 bases matching TRBD2. This CDR3 comprises 17 residues. The trim removed 4 bases at V and 0 bases at J, leaving 7 bases unmatched. The germline gives CDR1 SGDLS, CDR2 YYNGEE. The CDR3 bases are TGTGCCAGCAGCCTAACTAGCGGGGGGCCCTACCAAGAGACCCAGTACTTC. It encodes CASSLTSGGPYQETQYF.

This clonotype was detected only a few times. The chain recombines TRBV7-9 with TRBJ2-3; 7 nucleotides match TRBD2. CDR3 length: 15 residues. Germline assignment: CDR1 SEHNR and CDR2 FQNEAQ (reference sequence). The trim removed 5 bases at V and 1 base at J, leaving 6 bases unmatched. The CDR3 sequence is CASSTRLARTDTQYF. The CDR3 DNA is TGTGCCAGCAGCACCCGACTAGCCCGCACAGATACGCAGTATTTT.

V and J are TRBV2 and TRBJ1-1; no firm D call. This CDR3 contains 12 residues. V lost 3 bases to trimming and J lost 6 bases, with 8 bases between them. Looked up from germline, CDR1 is SNHLY and CDR2 is FYNNEI. The CDR3 spells CASSDGWAEAFF. The CDR3 nucleotides read TGTGCCAGCAGTGATGGGTGGGCTGAAGCTTTCTTT.

The genes are TRBV7-8 and TRBJ2-3, with 9 bases that match TRBD2. The trim removed 2 bases at V and 1 base at J, leaving 4 bases unmatched. The CDR3 is made up of 16 amino acids. Looked up from germline, CDR1 is SGHVS and CDR2 is FQNEAQ. The CDR3 region has the DNA TGTGCCAGCAGCTTAAGCGGGAGGACCCGCACAGATACGCAGTATTTT. Amino acids: CASSLSGRTRTDTQYF.

The chain is built from TRBV10-3 and TRBJ2-1; D is perhaps TRBD2 (6 bases). The ends were cut back, 2 bases at V and 7 bases at J, with 18 bases in the middle. CDR3 length: 16 residues. Germline V gene data show CDR1 as ENHRY and CDR2 as SYGVKD. CDR3 nucleotides: TGTGCCATCAGTGAGCCGGGACTCCTGGTAGGTAATGAGCAGTTCTTC. Translated, it gives CAISEPGLLVGNEQFF.

The rearrangement links TRBV10-1 to TRBJ2-1; perhaps TRBD1 as D (5 bases). Germline V gene data show CDR1 as WNHNN and CDR2 as SYGVQD (reference sequence). Trimming stripped 1 base from V and 4 bases from J, with 11 bases between. The CDR3 consists of 15 residues. CDR3 nucleotides: TGCGCCAGCAGTGAGTTAGGGGCAGGGTACAATGAGCAGTTCTTC. Translation: CASSELGAGYNEQFF.

This clonotype has just a few counts. The rearrangement links TRBV5-6 to TRBJ2-5; tentative D call: TRBD2 (5 bases). CDR1 is SGHDT and CDR2 is YYEEEE in the germline V gene. This CDR3 contains 15 residues. With 5 bases removed from V and 4 bases from J, the gap between germline ends came to 18 bases. CDR3 nucleotides: TGTGCCAGCAGTTGGCTGAGAGGGAGTCGAGAGACCCAGTACTTC. Protein product: CASSWLRGSRETQYF.